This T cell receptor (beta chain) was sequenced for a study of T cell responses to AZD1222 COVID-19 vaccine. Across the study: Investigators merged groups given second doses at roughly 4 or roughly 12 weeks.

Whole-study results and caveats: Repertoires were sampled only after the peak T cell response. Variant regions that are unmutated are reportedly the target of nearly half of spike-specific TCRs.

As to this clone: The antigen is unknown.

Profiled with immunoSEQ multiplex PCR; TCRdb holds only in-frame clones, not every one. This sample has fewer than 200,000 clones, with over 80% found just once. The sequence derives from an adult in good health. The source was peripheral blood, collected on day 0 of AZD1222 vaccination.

The CDR3 sequence: CASTTRPGGYGYTF. In DNA form, the CDR3 reads TGTGCCAGCACCACCAGGCCAGGGGGCTATGGCTACACCTTC. The V call is TRBV27, the J call TRBJ1-2; 7 bases match TRBD1. The J segment lost 4 bases and the V segment lost 7 bases, leaving 9 bases of the junction unmatched. In germline, CDR1 is MNHEY, CDR2 SMNVEV (reference sequence). The CDR3 has 14 amino acids.